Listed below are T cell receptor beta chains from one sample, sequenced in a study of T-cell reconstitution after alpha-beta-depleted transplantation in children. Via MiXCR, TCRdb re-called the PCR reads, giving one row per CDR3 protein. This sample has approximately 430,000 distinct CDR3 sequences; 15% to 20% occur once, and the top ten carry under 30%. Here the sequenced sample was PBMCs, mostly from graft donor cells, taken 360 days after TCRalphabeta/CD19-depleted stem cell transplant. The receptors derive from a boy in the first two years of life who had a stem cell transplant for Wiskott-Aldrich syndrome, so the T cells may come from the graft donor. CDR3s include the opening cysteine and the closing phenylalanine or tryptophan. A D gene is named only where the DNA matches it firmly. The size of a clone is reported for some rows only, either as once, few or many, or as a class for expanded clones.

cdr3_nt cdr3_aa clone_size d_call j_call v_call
TGTGCCAGCTGGAGGAGGGAGGACACCGGGGAGCTGTTTTTT CASWRREDTGELFF NA NA TRBJ2-2 TRBV6-1
TGCAGCGTTGCCCGACGACAGGACTCCTACGAGCAGTACTTC CSVARRQDSYEQYF few NA TRBJ2-7 TRBV29-1
TGTGCCAGCAGTTTGATTAGCGGGGGGCCTTTACGAAGGTACTTC CASSLISGGPLRRYF NA TRBD2 TRBJ2-4 TRBV12-3/TRBV12-4
TGCAGTGCTAGGGACTGGGATACGCAGTATTTT CSARDWDTQYF few NA TRBJ2-3 TRBV20-1
TGCAGCGTCAGGGGCCCGCAAGAGACCCAGTACTTC CSVRGPQETQYF many NA TRBJ2-5 TRBV29-1
TGCGCCAGCAGCCTAAGACTACTAGCGGGGGACATACAAGAGACCCAGTACTTC CASSLRLLAGDIQETQYF NA TRBD2 TRBJ2-5 TRBV4-3
TGTGCCAGCAGTCCGGACGATTTGGGAGAGACCCAGTACTTC CASSPDDLGETQYF many NA TRBJ2-5 TRBV12-3/TRBV12-4
TGCGCCAGCAGCCAAGATTGGGAACAGGTTCCCCCAAGACGGCAGTTCTTC CASSQDWEQVPPRRQFF few NA TRBJ2-1 TRBV4-1
TGTGCCATCAGTGAGGGACTAGCTGGCGAGCAGTACTTC CAISEGLAGEQYF NA TRBD2 TRBJ2-7 TRBV10-3
TGTGCCAGCAGCGTAGGTGGGGTGAACACTGAAGCTTTCTTT CASSVGGVNTEAFF NA NA TRBJ1-1 TRBV9
TGTGCCAGCAGTCTTAGCGGGAGTCGGGAGGGCGAACAGTTCTTC CASSLSGSREGEQFF NA TRBD2 TRBJ2-1 TRBV6-1
TGCGCCGGCAGCTTGGACACCAATGAGCAGTTCTTC CAGSLDTNEQFF NA NA TRBJ2-1 TRBV5-1
TGTGCCAGCAGCGTAGGACGGGAGGGCCTTTGGTACGAGCAGTACTTC CASSVGREGLWYEQYF few TRBD2 TRBJ2-7 TRBV9
TGTGCCAGCAGCTCCCTAGCGGGAGCTTACAATGAGCAGTTCTTC CASSSLAGAYNEQFF NA TRBD2 TRBJ2-1 TRBV11-2
TGTGCCAGCAGTAAAAAGGGGGGCTTGACCTCCTACGAGCAGTACTTC CASSKKGGLTSYEQYF NA NA TRBJ2-7 TRBV7-9
TGCGCCAGCTATTTGACAGGGCTCCAAGAGACCCAGTACTTC CASYLTGLQETQYF many TRBD1 TRBJ2-5 TRBV5-1
TGTGCCACCAGTGATTCCTTGGAGACCCAGTACTTC CATSDSLETQYF many NA TRBJ2-5 TRBV24-1
TGCAGTGCTAGAACTAGCGGGAAGGTCGGGGAGCTGTTTTTT CSARTSGKVGELFF NA TRBD2 TRBJ2-2 TRBV20-1
TGCAGTGCTAGTCAGGCCAAGTACGAGCAGTACTTC CSASQAKYEQYF NA NA TRBJ2-7 TRBV20-1
TGTGCCAGCAGTATACGGACAGGGGTTCAGGAGACCCAGTACTTC CASSIRTGVQETQYF NA TRBD1 TRBJ2-5 TRBV6-5
TGCGCCAGCAGCCGGGACAGGGTGTTTGATGAGCAGTTCTTC CASSRDRVFDEQFF few TRBD1 TRBJ2-1 TRBV5-1
TGTGCCAGCAGCCATCGGGCCACAGATACGCAGTATTTT CASSHRATDTQYF many NA TRBJ2-3 TRBV3-1
TGCGCCAGCAGCCTCCCCCTAGCCTTCACAGATACGCAGTATTTT CASSLPLAFTDTQYF few NA TRBJ2-3 TRBV5-1
TGTGCCAGCAGATGGACCGGGACAGCGGAGGGTGAGCAGTTCTTC CASRWTGTAEGEQFF NA NA TRBJ2-1 TRBV11-2
TGTGCCAGCAGGAGCTGGCTAGCGGGGGGTAATGAGCAGTTCTTC CASRSWLAGGNEQFF few TRBD2 TRBJ2-1 TRBV6-1
TGTGCCAGCAGTCGTAGGGTTCGGTTGATACCGGAGACCCAGTACTTC CASSRRVRLIPETQYF few NA TRBJ2-5 TRBV7-2
TGTGCCAGCAGTTCACAACTAGCGGGATTGTCAGATACGCAGTATTTT CASSSQLAGLSDTQYF NA TRBD2 TRBJ2-3 TRBV27
TGTGCCAGGAGTCTCCACCTGAACACTGAAGCTTTCTTT CARSLHLNTEAFF few NA TRBJ1-1 TRBV12-3/TRBV12-4
TGCAGTGCTAGATACGACATGAACACTGAAGCTTTCTTT CSARYDMNTEAFF few NA TRBJ1-1 TRBV20-1
TGTGCCAGCAGCCAGGCGCTTAGCTCCTACGAGCAGTACTTC CASSQALSSYEQYF NA NA TRBJ2-7 TRBV12-3/TRBV12-4
TGCGCCAGCAGCTCCACAGGGGTGAGCACCGGGGAGCTGTTTTTT CASSSTGVSTGELFF NA TRBD1 TRBJ2-2 TRBV5-1
TGTGCCAGCAGTATGGGGAGGCTTAACACTGAAGCTTTCTTT CASSMGRLNTEAFF NA NA TRBJ1-1 TRBV6-1
TGTGCCAGTCGCCGGGACCTCGTCTGGACACCCCTCCACTTT CASRRDLVWTPLHF few NA TRBJ1-6 TRBV28
TGTGCCAGCAGCCAAGAATGGGGCTACCAAGAGACCCAGTACTTC CASSQEWGYQETQYF few NA TRBJ2-5 TRBV3-1
TGCAGCGTTGAAGATCGAGTCTTAAAATACACAGATACGCAGTATTTT CSVEDRVLKYTDTQYF few NA TRBJ2-3 TRBV29-1
TGTGCCAGCATCTCCGAGGGACAGAAGGGGTCCTACGAGCAGTACTTC CASISEGQKGSYEQYF NA TRBD1 TRBJ2-7 TRBV11-2
TGCAGTGCTATGAGGGGCCTAGGACTAGCTGTCAATGAGCAGTTCTTC CSAMRGLGLAVNEQFF NA TRBD2 TRBJ2-1 TRBV20-1